This TCR beta chain was profiled in a study of T cells in Graves' hyperthyroidism and ophthalmopathy. Findings of the study overall: Ophthalmopathy was separated from stable hyperthyroidism by a 13 V-J model.

This clonotype was counted ten times or more. Its antigen is not identified. Amplification of TCR beta CDR3 regions was performed using RNA transcripts as template. First-round RT-PCR targeting the TCR CDR3 was performed with the HTBI primer set. MiXCR, applied by TCRdb to the multiplex PCR reads, yields one record per CDR3 protein. The data contain 350,000 to 400,000 distinct CDR3 sequences, about 18% of them seen just once; the ten biggest clones take up 3% to 4%. The CDR3 extends over 15 amino acids. V was trimmed by 3 bases and J by 5 bases, leaving 15 bases between them. Germline CDR1 and CDR2: KGHDR and SFDVKD. Patients between 18 and 65 years old had hyperthyroidism, newly diagnosed and lasting under 2 months.

The TCR was taken from a woman aged 18-35 years with Graves' hyperthyroidism. The sample consisted of blood. The chain uses TRBV24-1 and TRBJ1-1; TRBD1 is a possible D gene (5 bases). The CDR3 DNA follows: TGTGCCACCAGTGATCCTCCCGGGGCCGGTACTGAAGCTTTCTTT. Protein product: CATSDPPGAGTEAFF.